This T cell receptor (beta chain) appears in the sequencing data of a study of breast tumors, draining lymph nodes, adjacent tissues. The study's findings and limits: Data fit most tumor T cells coming from lymph node, expanding in tumor. Tumor and nontumor repertoires were significantly more similar in luminal-like than in basal-like breast cancer. Data only fit, rather than demonstrated, lymph node origin of most tumor T cells.

Germline CDR1 is SNHLY and CDR2 is FYNNEI. The CDR3 consists of 17 residues. The trim removed 7 bases at V and 2 bases at J, leaving 11 bases unmatched. With regard to this clonotype: The antigen is unknown.

Breast cancer patients provided tissue from their axillary draining lymph nodes. TCRdb passed the multiplex PCR reads through MiXCR, listing each CDR3 protein once. This sample carries roughly 220,000 distinct CDR3 sequences, about 34% of them seen once, and the ten largest clones take 3.6%. Sequencing was performed on axillary lymph node tissue. J is TRBJ2-5 and V is TRBV2, with 12 bases identical to TRBD2. The origin of this receptor is a female donor with breast cancer. Some clones in this sample may be carry-over from other donors' samples. CDR3 in amino acids: CASNPGGLAGGQETQYF. The CDR3 DNA reads TGTGCCAGCAACCCCGGAGGGCTAGCGGGGGGGCAAGAGACCCAGTACTTC. The whole variable domain, remainder taken from reference TRBV2 and TRBJ2-5, is EPEVTQTPSHQVTQMGQEVILRCVPISNHLYFYWYRQILGQKVEFLVSFYNNEISEKSEIFDDQFSVERPDGSNFTLKIRSTKLEDSAMYFCASNPGGLAGGQETQYFGPGTRLLVL.